The clone carrying this TCR beta chain was counted at least ten times. Antigen specificity is unknown. Sequencing used immunoSEQ multiplex PCR; TCRdb keeps in-frame clones, though not all of them. The data show about 980,000 clones, approximately 80% seen once. The CDR3 sequence is 14 residues long. Trimming pared 5 bases from V and 0 bases from J, leaving 11 bases between. CDR1 and CDR2 from the germline V gene are GTSNPN and SVGIG (reference sequence). This entry comes from a study of shared clonotypes between healthy human individuals. Study-level results: Around 5% of naive CD4 clonotypes were common to a handful of donors. Estimated richness was generally greater in naive than memory subsets.

The TCR was taken from a man aged 18-30 years in good health. Sequenced input: memory CD4+ T cells sorted from blood. This sample's subset: CD45RA-negative fraction. The J gene is TRBJ2-1, the V gene TRBV30; no definite D call. CDR3 nucleotides: TGTGCCTGGTCTCGTTGGGGCTCCTACAATGAGCAGTTCTTC. Protein: CAWSRWGSYNEQFF.